This T cell receptor beta chain was sequenced during a study of T-cell reconstitution after alpha-beta-depleted transplantation in children. Unique molecular identifiers were used in preparing the TCRbeta library. TCRdb reprocessed the PCR reads via MiXCR and lists one record per CDR3 protein. The sample carries about 210,000 distinct CDR3 sequences, approximately 17% recorded once. Germline loops: CDR1 SGHRS, CDR2 YFSETQ. The CDR3 runs 14 residues. Trimming shortened V by 4 bases and J by 3 bases, and 10 bases separated the two germline ends. Sequenced material: PBMCs, mostly from graft donor cells, taken 360 days after TCRalphabeta/CD19-depleted stem cell transplant. This sequence was found in a male patient between 2 and 15 years old who had a stem cell transplant for acute lymphoblastic leukemia, so the T cells may come from the graft donor. The rearrangement joins TRBV5-1 to TRBJ2-2, with unresolved D. The DNA for the CDR3 is TGCGCCAGCAGCGCACCAGGCTACACCGGGGAGCTGTTTTTT. It yields the protein CASSAPGYTGELFF.